This TCR beta chain was sequenced during a study of early T cells in non-severe SARS-CoV-2 infection. Using its own MiXCR run on the 5' RACE reads, TCRdb lists one record per CDR3 protein. The table shows some 98,000 distinct CDR3 sequences, with 15% to 20% occurring only once. The CDR3 sequence runs 8 residues, both termini included. In this sample, this clonotype turned up a few times. Lacking the conserved final phenylalanine or tryptophan, this CDR3 likely reflects a read error. Because the CDR3's place on the DNA is in doubt, the DNA is left out and the CDR3 is given as listed by TCRdb. The rearrangement joins TRBV21-1 to TRBJ1-4; the table gives TRBD1 as D, unverified against the DNA. TRBV21-1 is a pseudogene locus. This receptor was taken from an adult who was a healthcare worker with PCR-confirmed SARS-CoV-2 infection or an uninfected control (not recorded which). Sequencing was performed on whole blood. The CDR3 loop is CASSKVPG.